The clone carrying this T cell receptor beta chain was observed a handful of times. The target antigen is unknown. Cultured CD4+ T-cell DNA underwent Oncomine TCR Beta short-read sequencing. One entry per CDR3 protein, called by TCRdb with MiXCR from the PCR reads. Found here are roughly 20,000 distinct CDR3 sequences, approximately 45% of them singletons; the top ten hold under 4.5%. As to treatment: approximately 9-day PBMC culture with coronavirus spike peptide pools or control peptides (ViraFEST assay). The data were obtained in a study of vaccination and CD4 T cells after COVID-19. On the study more broadly: From HCoV-229E, HCoV-OC43, HCoV-NL63 and SARS-CoV-2, overlapping spike peptides were used to stimulate the cells. Each of the control cultures got a CEFX pool, an HIV-1 Nef pool, or no peptide.

The CDR3 length is 14 residues. Trimming removed 7 bases from V and 2 bases from J, with 12 bases in between. The germline CDR1 and CDR2 sequences are MNHEY and SVGEGT. The V call is TRBV6-2 or TRBV6-3, the J call TRBJ1-5; D gene unclear. This clonotype was obtained from a human donor who had recovered from COVID-19. This material consisted of CD4+ T cells from blood, cultured in vitro, taken before SARS-CoV-2 vaccination. The CDR3 DNA follows: TGTGCCAGCACGTTGAGTAGTGGCAATCAGCCCCAGCATTTT. Residues: CASTLSSGNQPQHF.